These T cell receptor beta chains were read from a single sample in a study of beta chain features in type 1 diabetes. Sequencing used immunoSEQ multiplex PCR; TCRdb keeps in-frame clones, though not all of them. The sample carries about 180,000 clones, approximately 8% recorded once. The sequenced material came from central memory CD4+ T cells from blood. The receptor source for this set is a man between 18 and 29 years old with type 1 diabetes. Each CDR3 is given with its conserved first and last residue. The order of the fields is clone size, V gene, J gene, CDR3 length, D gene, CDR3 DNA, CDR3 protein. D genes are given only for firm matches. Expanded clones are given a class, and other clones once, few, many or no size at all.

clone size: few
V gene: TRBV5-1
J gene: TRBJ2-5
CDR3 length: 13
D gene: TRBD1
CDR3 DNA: TGCGCCAGCAGCAAACAGGGGGTTGAGACCCAGTACTTC
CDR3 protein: CASSKQGVETQYF

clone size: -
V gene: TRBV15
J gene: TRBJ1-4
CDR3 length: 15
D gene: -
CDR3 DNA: TGTGCCACCAGCAGAGATCTGGGGGCTAAAGAAAAACTGTTTTTT
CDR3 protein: CATSRDLGAKEKLFF

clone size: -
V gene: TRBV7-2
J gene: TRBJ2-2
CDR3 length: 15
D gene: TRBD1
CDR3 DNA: TGTGCCAGCAGCCTCTGGGACAGGGACACCGGGGAGCTGTTTTTT
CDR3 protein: CASSLWDRDTGELFF

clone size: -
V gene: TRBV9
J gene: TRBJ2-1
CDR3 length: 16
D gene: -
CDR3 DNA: TGTGCCAGCAGCGTATCGGGCGGGGTGGCATACAATGAGCAGTTCTTC
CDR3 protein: CASSVSGGVAYNEQFF

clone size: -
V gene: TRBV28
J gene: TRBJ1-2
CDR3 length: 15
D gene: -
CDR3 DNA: TGTGCCAGCAGGGGCGCGGGACGAAATGAGGATGGCTACACCTTC
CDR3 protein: CASRGAGRNEDGYTF

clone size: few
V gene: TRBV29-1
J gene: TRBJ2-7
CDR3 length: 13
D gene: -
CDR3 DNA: TGCAGCGTTGAATCCGCGCAAACCTACGAGCAGTACTTC
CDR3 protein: CSVESAQTYEQYF

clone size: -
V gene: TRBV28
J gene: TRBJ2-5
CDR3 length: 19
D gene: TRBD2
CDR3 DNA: TGTGCCAGCAGTTCATTGTGGAGTTCGGGAGGGCCTTCGGGAGAGACCCAGTACTTC
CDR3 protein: CASSSLWSSGGPSGETQYF

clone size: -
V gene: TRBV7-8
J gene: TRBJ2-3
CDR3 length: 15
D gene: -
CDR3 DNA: TGTGCCAGCAGTATACAGGGTGGGTCGGCAGATACGCAGTATTTT
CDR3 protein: CASSIQGGSADTQYF

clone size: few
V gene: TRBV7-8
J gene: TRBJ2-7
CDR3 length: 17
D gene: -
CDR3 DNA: TGTGCCAGCAGCCAATACAACAGGGACCGGTTTCTCAACGAGCAGTACTTC
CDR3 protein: CASSQYNRDRFLNEQYF

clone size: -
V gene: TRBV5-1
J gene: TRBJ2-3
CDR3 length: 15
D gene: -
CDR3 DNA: TGCGCCAGCAGCCACAACAGGGAGAGCACAGATACGCAGTATTTT
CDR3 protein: CASSHNRESTDTQYF

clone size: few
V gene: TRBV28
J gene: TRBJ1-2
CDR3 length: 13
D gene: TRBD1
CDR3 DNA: TGTGCCAGCAGTACCCACAGGGGGAACGGCTACACCTTC
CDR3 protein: CASSTHRGNGYTF

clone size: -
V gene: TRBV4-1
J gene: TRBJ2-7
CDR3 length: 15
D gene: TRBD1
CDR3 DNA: TGCGCCAGCAGCCAAGCCCCACAGGGGATTGAGAAGCAGTACTTC
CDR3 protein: CASSQAPQGIEKQYF

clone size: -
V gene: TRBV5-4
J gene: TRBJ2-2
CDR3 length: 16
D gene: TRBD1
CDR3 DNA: TGTGCCAGCAGACCCGGGACAGGGAGGAACACCGGGGAGCTGTTTTTT
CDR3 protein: CASRPGTGRNTGELFF

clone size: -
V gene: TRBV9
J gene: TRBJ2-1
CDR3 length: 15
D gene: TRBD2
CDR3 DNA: TGTGCCAGCAGCGTAGGTCTAGCGGATTACAATGAGCAGTTCTTC
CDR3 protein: CASSVGLADYNEQFF

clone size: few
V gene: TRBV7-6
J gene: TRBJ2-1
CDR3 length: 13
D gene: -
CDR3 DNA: TGTGCCAGCAGCTCCCGAACAAACAATGAGCAGTTCTTC
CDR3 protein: CASSSRTNNEQFF

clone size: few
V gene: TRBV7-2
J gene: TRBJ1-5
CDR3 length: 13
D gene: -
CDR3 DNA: TGTGCCAGCAGCTTGGACAGAAATCAGCCCCAGCATTTT
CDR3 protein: CASSLDRNQPQHF

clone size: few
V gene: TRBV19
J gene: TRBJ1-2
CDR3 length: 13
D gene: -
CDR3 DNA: TGTGCCAGTAACGCGGGGTCAAGCTATGGCTACACCTTC
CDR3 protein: CASNAGSSYGYTF

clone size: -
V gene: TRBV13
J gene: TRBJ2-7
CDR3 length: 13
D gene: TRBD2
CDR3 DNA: TGTGCCAGCAGCTTCGGCGGGAGGGGTAAGCAGTACTTC
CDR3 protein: CASSFGGRGKQYF

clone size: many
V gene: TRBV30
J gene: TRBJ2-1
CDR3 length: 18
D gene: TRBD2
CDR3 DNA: TGTGCCTGGAGTACGCGCAAAGGGAGCGGGAGTTCCTACAATGAGCAGTTCTTC
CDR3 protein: CAWSTRKGSGSSYNEQFF

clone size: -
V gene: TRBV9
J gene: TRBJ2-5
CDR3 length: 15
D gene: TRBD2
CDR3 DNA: TGTGCCAGCAGCGTTAGCTTGGGAGGGCAAGAGACCCAGTACTTC
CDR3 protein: CASSVSLGGQETQYF

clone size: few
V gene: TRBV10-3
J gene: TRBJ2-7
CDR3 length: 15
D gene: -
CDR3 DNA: TGTGCCATCAGTGATATAGCGCGTAGCTCCTACGAGCAGTACTTC
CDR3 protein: CAISDIARSSYEQYF

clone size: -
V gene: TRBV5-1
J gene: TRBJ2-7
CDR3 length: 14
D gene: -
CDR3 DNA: TGCGCCAGTGGCGACGGGCAGGGCTTCTACGAGCAGTACTTC
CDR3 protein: CASGDGQGFYEQYF

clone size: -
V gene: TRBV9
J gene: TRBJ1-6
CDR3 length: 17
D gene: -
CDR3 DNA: TGTGCCAGCAGCGTTTCAGGACAGAGCTCCTATAATTCACCCCTCCACTTT
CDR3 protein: CASSVSGQSSYNSPLHF

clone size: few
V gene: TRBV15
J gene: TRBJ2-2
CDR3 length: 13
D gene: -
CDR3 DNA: TGTGCCACCAGCAGAGCCACAACCGGGGAGCTGTTTTTT
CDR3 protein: CATSRATTGELFF

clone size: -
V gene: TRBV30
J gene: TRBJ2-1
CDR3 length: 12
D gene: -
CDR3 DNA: TGTGCCTGGAGTGTAGAGTGGAATGAGCAGTTCTTC
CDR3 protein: CAWSVEWNEQFF

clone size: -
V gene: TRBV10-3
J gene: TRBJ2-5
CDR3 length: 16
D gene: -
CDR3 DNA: TGTGCCATCAGTGAACGTCAGCGGAGAGGTGATGAGACCCAGTACTTC
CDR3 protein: CAISERQRRGDETQYF

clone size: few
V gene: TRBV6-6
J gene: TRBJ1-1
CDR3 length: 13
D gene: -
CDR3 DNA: TGTGCCAGCAGCCTATACGGGGGAACTGAAGCTTTCTTT
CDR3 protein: CASSLYGGTEAFF

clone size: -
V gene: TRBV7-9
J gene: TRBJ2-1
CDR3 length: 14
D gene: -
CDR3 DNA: TGTGCCAGCAGCTTAGTCGTCGCACGCGATGAGCAGTTCTTC
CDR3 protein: CASSLVVARDEQFF

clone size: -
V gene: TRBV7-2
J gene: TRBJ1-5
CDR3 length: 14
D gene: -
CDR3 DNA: TGTGCCAGCAGGGCACAGGGAATTTATCAGCCCCAGCATTTT
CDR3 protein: CASRAQGIYQPQHF

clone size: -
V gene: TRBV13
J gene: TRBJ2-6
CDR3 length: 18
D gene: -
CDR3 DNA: TGTGCCAGCAGCCCAGAAAAAATTAACAGATTTGGGGCCAACGTCCTGACTTTC
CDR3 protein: CASSPEKINRFGANVLTF

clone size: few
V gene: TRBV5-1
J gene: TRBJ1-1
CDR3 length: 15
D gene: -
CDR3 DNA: TGCGCCAGCAGCTTGGAGGGGCGACAGAACACTGAAGCTTTCTTT
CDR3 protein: CASSLEGRQNTEAFF

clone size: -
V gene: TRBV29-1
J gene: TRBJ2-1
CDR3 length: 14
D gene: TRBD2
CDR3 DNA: TGCAGCGTTAGTAGCGGGGGGATGGGCAATGAGCAGTTCTTC
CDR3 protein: CSVSSGGMGNEQFF

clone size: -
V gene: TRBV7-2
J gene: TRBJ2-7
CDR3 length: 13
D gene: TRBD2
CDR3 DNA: TGTGCCAGCAGGGACGGGGGGGCACGCGAGCAGTACTTC
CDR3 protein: CASRDGGAREQYF

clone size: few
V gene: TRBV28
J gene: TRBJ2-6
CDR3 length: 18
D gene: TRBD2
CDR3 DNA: TGTGCCAGCAGACCCGGGGGGTTCTTGAAATCTGGGGCCAACGTCCTGACTTTC
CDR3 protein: CASRPGGFLKSGANVLTF

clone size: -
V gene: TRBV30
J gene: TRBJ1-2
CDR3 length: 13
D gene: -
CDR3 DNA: TGTGCCTGGAGGGGAGTGGGGATATATGGCTACACCTTC
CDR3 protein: CAWRGVGIYGYTF

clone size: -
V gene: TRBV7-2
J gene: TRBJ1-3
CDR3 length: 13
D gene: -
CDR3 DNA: TGTGCCAGCAGCTTAGGGCAGTTAAACACCATATATTTT
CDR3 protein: CASSLGQLNTIYF

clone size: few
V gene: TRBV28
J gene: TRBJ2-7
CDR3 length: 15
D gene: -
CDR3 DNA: TGTGCCAGCAGAGACAGGGTCGGGGGCTCCTACGAGCAGTACTTC
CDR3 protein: CASRDRVGGSYEQYF

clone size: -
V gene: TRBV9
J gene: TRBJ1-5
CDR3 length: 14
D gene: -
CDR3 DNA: TGTGCCAGCAGCGTAGACAGGGATAATCAGCCCCAGCATTTT
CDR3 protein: CASSVDRDNQPQHF

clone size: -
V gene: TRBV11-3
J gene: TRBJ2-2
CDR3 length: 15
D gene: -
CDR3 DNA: TGTGCCAGCAGCGCCGCATCAGGGGTCTCCGGGGAGCTGTTTTTT
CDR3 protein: CASSAASGVSGELFF

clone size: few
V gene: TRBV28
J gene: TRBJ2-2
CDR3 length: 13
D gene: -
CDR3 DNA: TGTGCCAGCAGTCCTACGAACACCGGGGAGCTGTTTTTT
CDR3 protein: CASSPTNTGELFF

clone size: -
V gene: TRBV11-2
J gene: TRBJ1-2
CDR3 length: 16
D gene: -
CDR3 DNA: TGTGCCAGCAGCCCCCCCAACCGGGGGGCGCACTATGGCTACACCTTC
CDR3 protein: CASSPPNRGAHYGYTF

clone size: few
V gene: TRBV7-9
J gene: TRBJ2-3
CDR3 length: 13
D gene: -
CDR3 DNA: TGTGCCAGCAGGGCTAGCGGCACAGATACGCAGTATTTT
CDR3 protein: CASRASGTDTQYF

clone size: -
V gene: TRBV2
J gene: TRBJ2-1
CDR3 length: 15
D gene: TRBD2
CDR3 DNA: TGTGCCAGCAGTGAGCGGCGGGAGTTCGGCAATGAGCAGTTCTTC
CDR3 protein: CASSERREFGNEQFF

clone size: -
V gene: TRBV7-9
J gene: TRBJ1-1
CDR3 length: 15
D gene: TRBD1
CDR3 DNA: TGTGCCAGCAGCCCGAGACAGGGTCGCACCACTGAAGCTTTCTTT
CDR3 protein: CASSPRQGRTTEAFF

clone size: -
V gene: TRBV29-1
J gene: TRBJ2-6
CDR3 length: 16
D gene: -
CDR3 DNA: TGCAGCGTTCTCGACAGGACCGTATCTGGGGCCAACGTCCTGACTTTC
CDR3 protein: CSVLDRTVSGANVLTF

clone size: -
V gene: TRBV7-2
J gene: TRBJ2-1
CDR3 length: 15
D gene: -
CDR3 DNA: TGTGCCAGCAGCTCCCGCAGGGTGTCCTACAATGAGCAGTTCTTC
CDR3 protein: CASSSRRVSYNEQFF

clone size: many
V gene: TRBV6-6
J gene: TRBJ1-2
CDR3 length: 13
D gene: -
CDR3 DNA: TGTGCCAGCGAGAGGGATGCCAACTATGGCTACACCTTC
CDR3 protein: CASERDANYGYTF

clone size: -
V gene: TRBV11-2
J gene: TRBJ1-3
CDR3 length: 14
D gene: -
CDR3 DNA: TGTGCCAGCAGCTTACAGGGTGCTGGAAACACCATATATTTT
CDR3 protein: CASSLQGAGNTIYF

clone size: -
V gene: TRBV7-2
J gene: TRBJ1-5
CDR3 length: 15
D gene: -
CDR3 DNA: TGTGCCAGCAGCTTAGGAGGCGGGTTCTACCAGCCCCAGCATTTT
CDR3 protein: CASSLGGGFYQPQHF

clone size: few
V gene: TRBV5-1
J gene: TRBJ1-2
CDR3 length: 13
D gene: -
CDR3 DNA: TGCGCCAGCAGCTTGGTGGCAGAAGCGGGCTACACCTTC
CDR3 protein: CASSLVAEAGYTF

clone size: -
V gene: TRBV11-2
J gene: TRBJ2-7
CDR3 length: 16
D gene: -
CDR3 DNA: TGTGCCAGCAGCCCAGTAAGGGGGTCGCGCTCCTACGAGCAGTACTTC
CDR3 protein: CASSPVRGSRSYEQYF

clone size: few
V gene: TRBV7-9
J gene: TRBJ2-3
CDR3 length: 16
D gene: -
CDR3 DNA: TGTGCCAGCAGTTCCCTACAGGGTCGGGGGGCAGATACGCAGTATTTT
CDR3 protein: CASSSLQGRGADTQYF

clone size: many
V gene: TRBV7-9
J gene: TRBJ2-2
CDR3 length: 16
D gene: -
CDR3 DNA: TGTGCCAGCAGTCCGAGCGGTCACGCGAACACCGGGGAGCTGTTTTTT
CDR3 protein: CASSPSGHANTGELFF

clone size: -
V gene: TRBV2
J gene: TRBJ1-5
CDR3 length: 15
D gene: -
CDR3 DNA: TGTGCCAGCAGTGAGGGGGGTTATGGCAATCAGCCCCAGCATTTT
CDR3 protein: CASSEGGYGNQPQHF

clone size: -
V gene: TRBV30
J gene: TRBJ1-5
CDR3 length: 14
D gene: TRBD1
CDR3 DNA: TGTGCCTGGAGTCGCCTTGCAGGGGGACAGCCCCAGCATTTT
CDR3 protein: CAWSRLAGGQPQHF

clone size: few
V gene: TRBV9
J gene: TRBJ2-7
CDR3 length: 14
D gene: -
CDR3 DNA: TGTGCCAGCAGCCAATTAGTGAGCGAGGACGAGCAGTACTTC
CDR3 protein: CASSQLVSEDEQYF

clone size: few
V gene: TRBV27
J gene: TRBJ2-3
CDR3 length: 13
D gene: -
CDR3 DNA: TGTGCCAGCAGTTTCGAGGTCACAGATACGCAGTATTTT
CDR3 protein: CASSFEVTDTQYF